This is a list of T cell receptor beta chains from one sample in a study of CD8+CD57+ T cells in acquired aplastic anemia. One entry per CDR3 protein, called by TCRdb with MiXCR from the reads. The repertoire includes some 180,000 distinct CDR3 sequences, 48% of them detected once, and 13% sits in the top ten. Material: sorted CD4+, CD8+, or CD8+CD57+ T cells (not recorded which) from PBMCs. Source of these receptors: a human donor with aplastic anemia. Each CDR3 is given with its conserved first and last residue.

v_gene: TRBV10-1; CDR3aa: CASSDDLSYEQYF
v_gene: TRBV2; CDR3aa: CASSDRQSTNEKLFF
v_gene: TRBV27; CDR3aa: CASRRQSSYEQYF
v_gene: TRBV7-9; CDR3aa: CASSSTSGVSGEQFF
v_gene: TRBV10-3; CDR3aa: CAISPETGLSPLHF
v_gene: TRBV2; CDR3aa: CASSPGRTFAKQFF
v_gene: TRBV5-4; CDR3aa: CSYTVGDRDSPLHF
v_gene: TRBV20-1; CDR3aa: CSASYGLASGEQYF
v_gene: TRBV29-1; CDR3aa: CSVVPSGTYEQYF
v_gene: TRBV2; CDR3aa: CASSDRGSSIYGYTF
v_gene: TRBV28; CDR3aa: CASRGQGAETQYF
v_gene: TRBV25-1; CDR3aa: CASRQVGSYNEQFF
v_gene: TRBV5-1; CDR3aa: CASREQGPSAEAFF
v_gene: TRBV12-3/TRBV12-4; CDR3aa: CASRDYNYGYTF
v_gene: TRBV20-1; CDR3aa: CSASGGGGSNQPQHF
v_gene: TRBV12-3/TRBV12-4; CDR3aa: CASSSGPHTDEQFF
v_gene: TRBV5-1; CDR3aa: CASSWTGGASDTQYF
v_gene: TRBV11-2; CDR3aa: CASSLRVVGSGTDTQYF
v_gene: TRBV20-1; CDR3aa: CSARDKRQLSETQYF
v_gene: TRBV12-3/TRBV12-4; CDR3aa: CASSRTGSSGNTIYF
v_gene: TRBV5-4; CDR3aa: CASSFDRGPYEQYF
v_gene: TRBV10-2; CDR3aa: CASRTLGHGYNEQFF
v_gene: TRBV2; CDR3aa: CASRSGTASYNEQFF
v_gene: TRBV15; CDR3aa: CAISGQDADTQYF
v_gene: TRBV20-1; CDR3aa: CSARGLAGTSSYNEQFF
v_gene: TRBV2; CDR3aa: CASSQGPTPYEQYF
v_gene: TRBV10-2; CDR3aa: CASSGQATYEQYF
v_gene: TRBV14; CDR3aa: CASSTDPVWGDEQYF
v_gene: TRBV5-8; CDR3aa: CASRSRGSETQYF
v_gene: TRBV24-1; CDR3aa: CATSLSSGGETQYF
v_gene: TRBV2; CDR3aa: CASHPGGPGAYEQYF
v_gene: TRBV6-1; CDR3aa: CASREPGGPHYGYTF
v_gene: TRBV12-5; CDR3aa: CASGLEATQAFF
v_gene: TRBV7-2; CDR3aa: CASSLVGLGDQPQHF
v_gene: TRBV20-1; CDR3aa: CSARDGQVSYEQYF
v_gene: TRBV20-1; CDR3aa: CSANVPSGGTQYF
v_gene: TRBV9; CDR3aa: CASSVVEGGDTQYF
v_gene: TRBV25-1; CDR3aa: CASSATGGWTEAFF
v_gene: TRBV12-3/TRBV12-4; CDR3aa: CASSFSQGAHLYEQYF
v_gene: TRBV7-9; CDR3aa: CASSLAEFPYGYTF
v_gene: TRBV20-1; CDR3aa: CSAMSASHNQPQHF
v_gene: TRBV7-3; CDR3aa: CASSLDEDTEAFF
v_gene: TRBV11-2; CDR3aa: CASSFGLTGNSNQPQHF
v_gene: TRBV24-1; CDR3aa: CATSLRGSYNEQFF
v_gene: TRBV7-3; CDR3aa: CASSLRGADTQYF
v_gene: TRBV2; CDR3aa: CASSVYRGPNSGANVLTF
v_gene: TRBV4-2; CDR3aa: CASSRGSGSSYNSPLHF
v_gene: TRBV5-1; CDR3aa: CASSVQGETQYF
v_gene: TRBV7-8; CDR3aa: CASSHPPETQYF
v_gene: TRBV5-1; CDR3aa: CASSLGAPVGHEQYF